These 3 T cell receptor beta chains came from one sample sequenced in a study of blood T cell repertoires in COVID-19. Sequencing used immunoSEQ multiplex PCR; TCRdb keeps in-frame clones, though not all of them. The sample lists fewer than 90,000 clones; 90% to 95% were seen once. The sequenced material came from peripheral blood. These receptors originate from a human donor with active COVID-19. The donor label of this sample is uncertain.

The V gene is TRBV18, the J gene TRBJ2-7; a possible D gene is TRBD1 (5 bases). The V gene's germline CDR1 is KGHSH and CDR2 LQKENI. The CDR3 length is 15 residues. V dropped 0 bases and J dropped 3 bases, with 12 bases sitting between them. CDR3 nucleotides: TGTGCCAGCTCACCACCTGGCAGGGTATACTACGAGCAGTACTTC. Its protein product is CASSPPGRVYYEQYF.

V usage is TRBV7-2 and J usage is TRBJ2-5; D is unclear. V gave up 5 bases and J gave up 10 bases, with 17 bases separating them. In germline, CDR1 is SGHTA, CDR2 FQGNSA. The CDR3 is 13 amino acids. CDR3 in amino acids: CASSRGPDPSQYF. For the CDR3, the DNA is TGTGCCAGCAGCCGAGGCCCTGATCCTAGCCAGTACTTC.

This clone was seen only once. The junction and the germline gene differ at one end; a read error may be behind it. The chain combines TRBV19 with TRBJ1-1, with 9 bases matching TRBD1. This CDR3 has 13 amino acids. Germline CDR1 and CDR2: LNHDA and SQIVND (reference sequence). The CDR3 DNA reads TGTGCCAATAGTTTCGGGACAGGGTTCTTTTTAGTCTTT. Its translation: CANSFGTGFFLVF.